This T cell receptor (beta chain) is from a study of blood T cell repertoires in COVID-19. Method: immunoSEQ multiplex PCR; TCRdb's copy keeps in-frame clones and lacks some. The repertoire holds 100,000 to 150,000 clones, over 65% seen once, with roughly 3.9% in the top ten. Input material: peripheral blood. This sequence was found in a man aged 55 to 70 with acute or convalescent COVID-19.

The CDR3 coding sequence is TGTGCCAGCAGTTACGCGGGAGCGTACACAGATACGCAGTATTTT. Translation: CASSYAGAYTDTQYF. The J gene is TRBJ2-3, the V gene TRBV6-2 or TRBV6-3, with 7 positions matching TRBD2. This CDR3 is 15 amino acids long. Germline-derived CDR1 and CDR2 are MNHEY and SVGEGT. Trimming cost V 2 bases and J 2 bases; bases outside gene matches: 4.